This T cell receptor beta chain was captured in a study of shared clonotypes between healthy human individuals. This was a deep-level run. Some clones are missing from TCRdb's copy, which holds only in-frame ones; the method was immunoSEQ multiplex PCR. The table lists over 400,000 clones, about 96% of them singletons. Free of recent acute infections or vaccinations, the donors were healthy HIV-negative adults. Trimming removed 5 bases at V and 1 base at J, with 17 bases between. Germline-derived CDR1 and CDR2 are SGHVS and FQNEAQ. The CDR3 sequence is 16 residues long. This TCR was recovered from a woman aged 25 to 39 in good health. This sequence joins TRBV7-8 and TRBJ2-5; a weak D match, TRBD2 (5 bases). The sample comprised naive CD4+ T cells sorted from blood. Subset noted: CD45RA+ positively selected. DNA of the CDR3: TGTGCCAGCAGCAGAGAGACACTAGATCCCCAAGAGACCCAGTACTTC. It translates to CASSRETLDPQETQYF. Drawing the rest from reference TRBV7-8 and TRBJ2-5, the complete variable domain is GAGVSQSPRYKVAKRGQDVALRCDPISGHVSLFWYQQALGQGPEFLTYFQNEAQLDKSGLPSDRFFAERPEGSVSTLKIQRTQQEDSAVYLCASSRETLDPQETQYFGPGTRLLVL.